This T cell receptor beta chain was sequenced for a study of shared clonotypes between healthy human individuals. This table comes from immunoSEQ multiplex PCR, and its TCRdb copy is limited to in-frame clones, with some not included. The top ten hold 0.5% to 0.6% of the sample, which has roughly 1 million clones, about 80% seen once. The ends were cut back, 4 bases at V and 5 bases at J, with 18 bases in the middle. The CDR3 is made up of 15 amino acids. The germline gives CDR1 LNHDA, CDR2 SQIVND (reference sequence). Sequencing was done on a sample of memory CD4+ T cells from PBMCs. Documented subset: CD45RA-negative fraction. The chain has TRBV19 and TRBJ2-7; D might be TRBD2 (7 bases). The TCR originated in a young man in good health. Some clones in this sample may be carry-over from other donors' samples. CDR3 loop: CASSTPGGAGDEQYF. CDR3 sequence (DNA): TGTGCCAGTAGTACTCCTGGGGGGGCAGGCGACGAGCAGTACTTC.